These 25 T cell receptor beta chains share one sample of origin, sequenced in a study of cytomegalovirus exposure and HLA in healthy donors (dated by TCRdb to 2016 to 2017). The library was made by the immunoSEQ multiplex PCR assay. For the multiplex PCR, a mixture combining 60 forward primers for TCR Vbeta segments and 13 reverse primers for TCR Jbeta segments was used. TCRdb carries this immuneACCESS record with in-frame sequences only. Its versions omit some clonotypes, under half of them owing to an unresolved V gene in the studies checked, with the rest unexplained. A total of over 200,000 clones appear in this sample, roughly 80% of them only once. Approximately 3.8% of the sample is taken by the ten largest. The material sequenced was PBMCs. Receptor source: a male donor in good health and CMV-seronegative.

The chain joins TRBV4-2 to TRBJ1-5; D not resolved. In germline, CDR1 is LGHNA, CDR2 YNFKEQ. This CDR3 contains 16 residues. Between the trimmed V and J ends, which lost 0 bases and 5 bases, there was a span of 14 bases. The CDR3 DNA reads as TGTGCCAGCAGCCAAGATCTCGGTAGAGAGGATCAGCCCCAGCATTTT. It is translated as CASSQDLGREDQPQHF.

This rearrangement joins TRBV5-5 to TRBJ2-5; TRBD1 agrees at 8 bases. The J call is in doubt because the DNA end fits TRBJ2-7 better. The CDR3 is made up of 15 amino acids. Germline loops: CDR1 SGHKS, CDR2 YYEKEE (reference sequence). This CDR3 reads CASSPRQGAGDEQYF. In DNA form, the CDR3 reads TGTGCCAGCAGCCCCCGGCAGGGGGCAGGCGACGAGCAGTACTTC.

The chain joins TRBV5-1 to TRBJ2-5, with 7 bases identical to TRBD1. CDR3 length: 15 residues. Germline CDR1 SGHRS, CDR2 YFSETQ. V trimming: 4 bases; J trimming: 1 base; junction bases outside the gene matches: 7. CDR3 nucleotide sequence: TGCGCCAGCAGCAACCTACAGGGGAGCCAAGAGACCCAGTACTTC. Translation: CASSNLQGSQETQYF.

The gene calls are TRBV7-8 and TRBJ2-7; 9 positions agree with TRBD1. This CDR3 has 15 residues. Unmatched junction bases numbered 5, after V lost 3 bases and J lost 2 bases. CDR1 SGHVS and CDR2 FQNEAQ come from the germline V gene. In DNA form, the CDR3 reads TGTGCCAGCAGCTTGGGACAGGGAATCGCCTACGAGCAGTACTTC. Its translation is CASSLGQGIAYEQYF.

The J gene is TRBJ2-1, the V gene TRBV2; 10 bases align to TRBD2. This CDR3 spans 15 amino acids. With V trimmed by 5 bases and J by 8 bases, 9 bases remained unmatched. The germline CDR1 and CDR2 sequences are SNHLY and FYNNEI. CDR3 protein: CASSPPPAGGHEQFF. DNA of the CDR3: TGTGCCAGCAGTCCACCCCCAGCGGGGGGGCATGAGCAGTTCTTC.

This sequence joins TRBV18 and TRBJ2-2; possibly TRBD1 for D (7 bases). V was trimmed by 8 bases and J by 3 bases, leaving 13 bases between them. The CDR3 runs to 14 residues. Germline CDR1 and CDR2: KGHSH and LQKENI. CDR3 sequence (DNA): TGTGCCAGCAGACAGGGCGGGGACACCGGGGAGCTGTTTTTT. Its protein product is CASRQGGDTGELFF. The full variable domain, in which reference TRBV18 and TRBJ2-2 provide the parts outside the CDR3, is NAGVMQNPRHLVRRRGQEARLRCSPMKGHSHVYWYRQLPEEGLKFMVYLQKENIIDESGMPKERFSAEFPKEGPSILRIQQVVRGDSAAYFCASRQGGDTGELFFGEGSRLTVL.

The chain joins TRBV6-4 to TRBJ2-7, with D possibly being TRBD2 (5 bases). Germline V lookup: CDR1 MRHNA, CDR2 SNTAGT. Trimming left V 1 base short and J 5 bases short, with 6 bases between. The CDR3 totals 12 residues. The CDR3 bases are TGTGCCAGCAGTGACTGGCGGGACGAGCAGTACTTC. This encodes CASSDWRDEQYF.

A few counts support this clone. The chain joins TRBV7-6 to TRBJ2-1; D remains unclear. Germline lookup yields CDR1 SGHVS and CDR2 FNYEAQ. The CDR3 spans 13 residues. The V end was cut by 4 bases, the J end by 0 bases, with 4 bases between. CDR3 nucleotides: TGTGCCAGCAGCTATTACTCCTACAATGAGCAGTTCTTC. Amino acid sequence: CASSYYSYNEQFF.

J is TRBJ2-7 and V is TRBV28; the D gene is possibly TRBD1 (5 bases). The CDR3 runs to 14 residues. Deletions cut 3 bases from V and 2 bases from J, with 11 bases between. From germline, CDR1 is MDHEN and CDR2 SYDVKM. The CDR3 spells CASSFREPPYEQYF. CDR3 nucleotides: TGTGCCAGCAGTTTCAGGGAACCTCCCTACGAGCAGTACTTC. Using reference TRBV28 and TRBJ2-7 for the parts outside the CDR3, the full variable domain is DVKVTQSSRYLVKRTGEKVFLECVQDMDHENMFWYRQDPGLGLRLIYFSYDVKMKEKGDIPEGYSVSREKKERFSLILESASTNQTSMYLCASSFREPPYEQYFGPGTRLTVT.

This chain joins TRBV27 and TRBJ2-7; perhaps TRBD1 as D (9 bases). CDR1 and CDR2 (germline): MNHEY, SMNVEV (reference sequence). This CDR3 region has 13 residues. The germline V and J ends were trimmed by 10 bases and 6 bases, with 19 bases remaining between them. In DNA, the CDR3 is TGTGCCACCCAGGGACAGGGACTAGGCGAGCAGTACTTC. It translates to CATQGQGLGEQYF.

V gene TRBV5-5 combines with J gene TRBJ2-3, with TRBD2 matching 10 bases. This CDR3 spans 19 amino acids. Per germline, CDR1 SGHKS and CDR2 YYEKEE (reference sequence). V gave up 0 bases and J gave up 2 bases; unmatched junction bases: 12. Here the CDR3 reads CASSLEYWRTSGNTDTQYF. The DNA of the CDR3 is TGTGCCAGCAGCTTGGAATACTGGAGGACTAGCGGAAACACAGATACGCAGTATTTT.

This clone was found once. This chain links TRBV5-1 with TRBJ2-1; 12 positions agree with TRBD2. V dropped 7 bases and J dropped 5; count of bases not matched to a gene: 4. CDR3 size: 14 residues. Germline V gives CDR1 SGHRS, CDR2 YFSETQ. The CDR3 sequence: CASGRTSGNNEQFF. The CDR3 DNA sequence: TGCGCCAGCGGTAGGACTAGCGGGAACAATGAGCAGTTCTTC.

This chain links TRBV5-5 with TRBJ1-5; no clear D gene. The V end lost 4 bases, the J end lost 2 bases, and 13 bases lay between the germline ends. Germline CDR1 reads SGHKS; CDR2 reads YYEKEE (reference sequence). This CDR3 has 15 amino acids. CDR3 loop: CASSGRAGGNQPQHF. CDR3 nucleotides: TGTGCCAGCAGCGGGAGAGCGGGAGGCAATCAGCCCCAGCATTTT.

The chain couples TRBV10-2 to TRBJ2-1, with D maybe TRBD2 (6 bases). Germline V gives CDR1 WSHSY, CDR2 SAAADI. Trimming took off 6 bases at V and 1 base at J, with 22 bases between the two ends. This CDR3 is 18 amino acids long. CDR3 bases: TGCGCCAGCAGAGATGACCAGACTAGTTTGGCGTCCTACAATGAGCAGTTCTTC. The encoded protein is CASRDDQTSLASYNEQFF.

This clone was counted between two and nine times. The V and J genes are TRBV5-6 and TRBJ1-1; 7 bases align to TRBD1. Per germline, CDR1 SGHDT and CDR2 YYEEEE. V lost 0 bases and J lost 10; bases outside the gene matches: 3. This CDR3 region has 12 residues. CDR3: CASSLAGGVAFF. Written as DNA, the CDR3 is TGTGCCAGCAGCTTGGCAGGGGGTGTAGCTTTCTTT. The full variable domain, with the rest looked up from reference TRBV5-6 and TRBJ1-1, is DAGVTQSPTHLIKTRGQQVTLRCSPKSGHDTVSWYQQALGQGPQFIFQYYEEEERQRGNFPDRFSGHQFPNYSSELNVNALLLGDSALYLCASSLAGGVAFFGQGTRLTVV.

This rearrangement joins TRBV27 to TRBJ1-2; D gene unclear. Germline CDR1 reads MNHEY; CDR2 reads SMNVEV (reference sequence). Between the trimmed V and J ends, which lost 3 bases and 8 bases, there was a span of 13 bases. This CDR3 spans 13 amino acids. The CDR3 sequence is CASSFIGVIGYTF. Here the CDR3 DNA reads TGTGCCAGCAGTTTTATAGGAGTCATCGGCTACACCTTC.

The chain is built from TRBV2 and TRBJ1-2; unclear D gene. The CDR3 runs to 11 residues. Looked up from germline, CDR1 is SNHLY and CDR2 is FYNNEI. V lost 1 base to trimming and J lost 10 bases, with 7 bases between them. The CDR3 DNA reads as TGTGCCAGCAGTGAAGTCAACTCCTACACCTTC. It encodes CASSEVNSYTF.

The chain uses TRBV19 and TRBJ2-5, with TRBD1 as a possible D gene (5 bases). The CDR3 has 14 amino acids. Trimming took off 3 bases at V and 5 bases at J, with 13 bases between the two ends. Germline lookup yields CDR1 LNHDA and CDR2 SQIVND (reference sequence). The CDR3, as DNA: TGTGCCAGTAGTATGGTCTCAGGGCCGGAGACCCAGTACTTC. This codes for CASSMVSGPETQYF.

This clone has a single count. The CDR3 DNA reads TGTGCCAGCAGTCTCGACAGGAACACTGAAGCTTTCTTT. Amino acid sequence: CASSLDRNTEAFF. The J gene is TRBJ1-1, the V gene TRBV9, with a possible D match to TRBD1 (5 bases). Germline lookup yields CDR1 SGDLS and CDR2 YYNGEE. With 5 bases removed from V and 1 base from J, the gap between germline ends came to 9 bases. CDR3 length equals 13 residues.

The CDR3 here is CASRIGTASNYGYTF. The CDR3, as DNA: TGTGCCAGCAGGATTGGGACAGCCTCTAACTATGGCTACACCTTC. The chain uses TRBV28 and TRBJ1-2; 7 bases align to TRBD1. CDR3 size: 15 residues. Germline V gives CDR1 MDHEN, CDR2 SYDVKM. V trimming: 6 bases; J trimming: 0 bases; junction bases outside the gene matches: 7.

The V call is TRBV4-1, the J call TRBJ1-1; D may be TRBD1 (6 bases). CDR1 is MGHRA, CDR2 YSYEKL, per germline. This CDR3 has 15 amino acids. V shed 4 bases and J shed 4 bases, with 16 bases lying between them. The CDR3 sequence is CASSPEQGLVTEAFF. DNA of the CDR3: TGCGCCAGCAGCCCTGAACAGGGCTTGGTCACTGAAGCTTTCTTT.

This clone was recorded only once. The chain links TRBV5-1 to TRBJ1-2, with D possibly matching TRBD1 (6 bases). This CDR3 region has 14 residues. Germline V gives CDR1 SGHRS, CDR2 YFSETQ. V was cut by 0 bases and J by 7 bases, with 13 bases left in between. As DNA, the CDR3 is TGCGCCAGCAGCTTGGGGGGGCGCGAGGTTGGCTACACCTTC. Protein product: CASSLGGREVGYTF.

The CDR3 is CSVGGLAGTTYNEQFF. In DNA, the CDR3 is TGCAGCGTTGGGGGACTAGCGGGGACGACCTACAATGAGCAGTTCTTC. The chain uses TRBV29-1 and TRBJ2-1, with 13 bases identical to TRBD2. CDR1 is SQVTM and CDR2 is ANQGSEA in the germline V gene. The CDR3 is made up of 16 amino acids. With 4 bases clipped from V and 2 bases from J, the junction kept 5 bases outside the gene matches.

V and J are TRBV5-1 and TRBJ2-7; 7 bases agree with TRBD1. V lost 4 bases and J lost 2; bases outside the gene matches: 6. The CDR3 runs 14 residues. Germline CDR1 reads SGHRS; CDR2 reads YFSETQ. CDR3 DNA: TGCGCCAGCAGCCTACAACAGGGGACCTACGAGCAGTACTTC. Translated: CASSLQQGTYEQYF.

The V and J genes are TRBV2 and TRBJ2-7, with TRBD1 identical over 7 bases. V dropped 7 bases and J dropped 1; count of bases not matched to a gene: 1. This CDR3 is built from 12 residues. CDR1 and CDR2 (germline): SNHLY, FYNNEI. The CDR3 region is CASTGGSYEQYF. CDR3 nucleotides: TGTGCCAGCACAGGGGGATCCTACGAGCAGTACTTC.